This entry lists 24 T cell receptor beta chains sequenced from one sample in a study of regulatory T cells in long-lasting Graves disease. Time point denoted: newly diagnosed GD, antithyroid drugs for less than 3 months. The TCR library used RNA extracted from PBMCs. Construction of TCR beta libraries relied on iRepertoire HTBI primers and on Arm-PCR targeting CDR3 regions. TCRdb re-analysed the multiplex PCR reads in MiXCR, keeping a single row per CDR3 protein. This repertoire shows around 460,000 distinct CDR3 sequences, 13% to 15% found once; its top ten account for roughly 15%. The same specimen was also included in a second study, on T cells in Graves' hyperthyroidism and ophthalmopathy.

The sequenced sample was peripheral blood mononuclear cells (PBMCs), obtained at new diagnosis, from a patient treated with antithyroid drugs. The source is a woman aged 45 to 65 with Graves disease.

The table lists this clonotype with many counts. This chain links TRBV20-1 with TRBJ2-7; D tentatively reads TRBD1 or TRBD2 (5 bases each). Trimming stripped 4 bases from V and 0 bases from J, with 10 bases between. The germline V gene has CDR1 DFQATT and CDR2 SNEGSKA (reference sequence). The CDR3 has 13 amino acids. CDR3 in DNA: TGCAGTGCTACCGGGACGAACTCCTACGAGCAGTACTTC. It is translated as CSATGTNSYEQYF.

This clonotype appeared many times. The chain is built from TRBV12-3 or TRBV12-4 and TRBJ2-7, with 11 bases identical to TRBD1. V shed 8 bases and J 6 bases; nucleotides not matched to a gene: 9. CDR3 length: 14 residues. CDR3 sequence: CASGLGTGGREQYF. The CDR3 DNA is TGTGCCAGCGGCCTGGGGACAGGGGGACGCGAGCAGTACTTC.

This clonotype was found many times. The CDR3 DNA reads TGTGCCAGCAGTTTCGGGATCTCAGGCATCTATGGCTACACCTTC. Amino acid sequence: CASSFGISGIYGYTF. The gene calls are TRBV12-3 or TRBV12-4 and TRBJ1-2; D remains ambiguous. The CDR3 is 15 amino acids. The V gene lost 3 bases and the J gene lost 4 bases, with 15 bases spanning the gap.

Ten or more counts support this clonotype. The chain's CDR3 is CASSKGTGNSPLHF. The CDR3 DNA sequence: TGCGCCAGCAGCAAGGGGACAGGGAATTCACCCCTCCACTTT. This chain uses TRBV5-1 with TRBJ1-6; 9 bases align to TRBD1. This CDR3 is 14 amino acids long. Germline CDR1 SGHRS, CDR2 YFSETQ. Germline trimming cut 4 bases from V and 7 bases from J; bases unmatched to any gene: 3.

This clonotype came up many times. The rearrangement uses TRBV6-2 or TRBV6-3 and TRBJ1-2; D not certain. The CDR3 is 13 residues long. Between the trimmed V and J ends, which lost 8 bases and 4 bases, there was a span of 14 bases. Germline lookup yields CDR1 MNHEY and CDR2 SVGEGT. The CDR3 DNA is TGTGCCAGCCATCCGAGCCGGATCTATGGCTACACCTTC. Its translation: CASHPSRIYGYTF.

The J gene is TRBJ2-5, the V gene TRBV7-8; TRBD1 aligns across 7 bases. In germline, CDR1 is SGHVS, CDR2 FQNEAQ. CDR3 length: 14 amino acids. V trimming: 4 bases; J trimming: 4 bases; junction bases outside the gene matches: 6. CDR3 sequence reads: CASSSQGFVETQYF. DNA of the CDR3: TGTGCCAGCAGCTCACAGGGGTTTGTAGAGACCCAGTACTTC.

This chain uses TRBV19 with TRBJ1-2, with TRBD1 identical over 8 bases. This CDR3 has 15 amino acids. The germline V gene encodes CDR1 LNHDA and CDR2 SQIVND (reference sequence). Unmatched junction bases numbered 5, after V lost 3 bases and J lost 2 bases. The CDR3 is CASSMWTGTNYGYTF. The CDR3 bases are TGTGCCAGTAGTATGTGGACAGGGACCAACTATGGCTACACCTTC.

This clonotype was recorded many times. This chain's CDR3 is CASGGQGDSETEAFF. Written as DNA, the CDR3 is TGTGCCAGCGGGGGACAGGGGGACTCCGAAACTGAAGCTTTCTTT. The chain combines TRBV6-1 with TRBJ1-1; the match to TRBD1 covers 11 bases. With 8 bases clipped from V and 5 bases from J, the junction kept 10 bases outside the gene matches. Per germline, CDR1 MNHNS and CDR2 SASEGT. CDR3 size: 15 residues.

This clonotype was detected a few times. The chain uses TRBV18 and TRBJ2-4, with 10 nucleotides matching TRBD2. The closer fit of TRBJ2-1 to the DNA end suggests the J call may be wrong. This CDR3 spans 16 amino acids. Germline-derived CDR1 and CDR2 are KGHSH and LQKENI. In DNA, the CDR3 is TGTGCCAGCTCACCACGTGCTAGCGGGAGTCTAGATGAGCAGTTCTTC. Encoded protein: CASSPRASGSLDEQFF.

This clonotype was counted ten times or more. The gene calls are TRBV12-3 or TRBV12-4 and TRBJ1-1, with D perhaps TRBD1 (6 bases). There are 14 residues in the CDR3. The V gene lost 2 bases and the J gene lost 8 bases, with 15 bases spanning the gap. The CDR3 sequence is CASSLSPQGREAFF. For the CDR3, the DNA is TGTGCCAGCAGTTTATCCCCACAGGGACGAGAAGCTTTCTTT.

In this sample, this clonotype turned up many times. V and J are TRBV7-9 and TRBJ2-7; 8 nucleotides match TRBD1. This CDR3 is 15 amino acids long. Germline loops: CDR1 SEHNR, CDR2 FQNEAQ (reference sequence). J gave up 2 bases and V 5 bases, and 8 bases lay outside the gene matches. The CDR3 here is CASSLGTGKTYEQYF. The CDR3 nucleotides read TGTGCCAGCAGCCTTGGGACAGGAAAAACCTACGAGCAGTACTTC.

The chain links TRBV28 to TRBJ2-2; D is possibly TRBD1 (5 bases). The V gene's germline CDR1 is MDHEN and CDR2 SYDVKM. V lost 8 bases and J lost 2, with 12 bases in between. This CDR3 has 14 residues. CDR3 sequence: CASGPGQNTGELFF. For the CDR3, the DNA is TGTGCCAGCGGTCCCGGACAAAACACCGGGGAGCTGTTTTTT.

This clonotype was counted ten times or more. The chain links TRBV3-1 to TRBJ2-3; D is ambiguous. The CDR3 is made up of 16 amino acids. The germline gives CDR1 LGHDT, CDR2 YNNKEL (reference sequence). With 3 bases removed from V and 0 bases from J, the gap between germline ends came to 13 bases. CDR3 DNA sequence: TGTGCCAGCAGCCATCCTGGCGGCGACAGCACAGATACGCAGTATTTT. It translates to CASSHPGGDSTDTQYF.

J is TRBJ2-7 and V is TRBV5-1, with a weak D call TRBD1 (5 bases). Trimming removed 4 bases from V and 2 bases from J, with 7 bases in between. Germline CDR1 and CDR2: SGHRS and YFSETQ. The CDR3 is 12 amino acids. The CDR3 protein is CASSTDTYEQYF. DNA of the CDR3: TGCGCCAGCAGCACGGACACCTACGAGCAGTACTTC.

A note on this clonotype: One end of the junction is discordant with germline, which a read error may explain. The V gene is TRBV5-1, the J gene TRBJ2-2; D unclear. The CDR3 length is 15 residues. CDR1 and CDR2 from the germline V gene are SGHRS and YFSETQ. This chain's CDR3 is CAGSLVDANTGELFF. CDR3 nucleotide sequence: TGCGCCGGCAGCTTGGTAGACGCGAACACCGGGGAGCTGTTTTTT.

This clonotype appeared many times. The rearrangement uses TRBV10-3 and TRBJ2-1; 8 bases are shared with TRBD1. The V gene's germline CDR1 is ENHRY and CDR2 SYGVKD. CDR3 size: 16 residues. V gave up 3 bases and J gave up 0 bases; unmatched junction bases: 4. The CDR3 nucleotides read TGTGCCATCAGTGAAGCCACAGGGGGCTCCTACAATGAGCAGTTCTTC. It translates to CAISEATGGSYNEQFF.

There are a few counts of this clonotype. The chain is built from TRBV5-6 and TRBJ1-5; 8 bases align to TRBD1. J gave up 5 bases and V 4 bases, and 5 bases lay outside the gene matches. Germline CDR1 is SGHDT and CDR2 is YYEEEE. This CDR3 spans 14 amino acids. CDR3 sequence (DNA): TGTGCCAGCAGCGCCACGACAGGGGATCAGCCCCAGCATTTT. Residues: CASSATTGDQPQHF.

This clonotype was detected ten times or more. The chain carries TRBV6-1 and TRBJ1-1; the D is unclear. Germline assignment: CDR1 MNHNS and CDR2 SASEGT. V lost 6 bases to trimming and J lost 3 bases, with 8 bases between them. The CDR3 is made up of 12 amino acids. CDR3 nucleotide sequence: TGTGCCAGCAGCTGGGTTTACACTGAAGCTTTCTTT. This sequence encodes CASSWVYTEAFF.

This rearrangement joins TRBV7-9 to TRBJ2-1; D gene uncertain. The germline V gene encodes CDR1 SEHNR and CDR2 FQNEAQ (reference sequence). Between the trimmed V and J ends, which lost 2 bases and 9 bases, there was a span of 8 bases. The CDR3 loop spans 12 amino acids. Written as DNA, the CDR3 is TGTGCCAGCAGCTTAATATTCTTTGAGCAGTTCTTC. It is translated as CASSLIFFEQFF. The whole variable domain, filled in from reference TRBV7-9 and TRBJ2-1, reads DTGVSQNPRHKITKRGQNVTFRCDPISEHNRLYWYRQTLGQGPEFLTYFQNEAQLEKSRLLSDRFSAERPKGSFSTLEIQRTEQGDSAMYLCASSLIFFEQFFGPGTRLTVL.

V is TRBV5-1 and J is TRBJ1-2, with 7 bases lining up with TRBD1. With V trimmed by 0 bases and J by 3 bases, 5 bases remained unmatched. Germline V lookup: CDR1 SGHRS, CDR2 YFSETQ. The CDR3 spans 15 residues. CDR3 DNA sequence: TGCGCCAGCAGCTTGGACAGGGGAAAGGACTATGGCTACACCTTC. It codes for CASSLDRGKDYGYTF.

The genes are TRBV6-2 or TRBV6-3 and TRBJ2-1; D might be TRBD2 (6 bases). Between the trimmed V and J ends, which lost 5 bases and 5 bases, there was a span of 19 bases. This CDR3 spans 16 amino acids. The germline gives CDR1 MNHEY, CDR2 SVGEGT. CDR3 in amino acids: CASSTSPGVDDNEQFF. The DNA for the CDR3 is TGTGCCAGCAGTACCTCCCCGGGGGTAGACGACAATGAGCAGTTCTTC.

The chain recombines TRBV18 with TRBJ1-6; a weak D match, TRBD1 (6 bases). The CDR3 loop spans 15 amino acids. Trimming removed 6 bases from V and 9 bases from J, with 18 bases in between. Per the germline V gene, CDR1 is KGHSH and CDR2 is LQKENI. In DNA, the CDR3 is TGTGCCAGCTCTCGGTCCCGGGACACCATTTCACCCCTCCACTTT. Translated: CASSRSRDTISPLHF.

Here the CDR3 reads CASSQRLARDTQYF. The CDR3 DNA sequence: TGCGCCAGCAGCCAAAGATTAGCACGAGATACGCAGTATTTT. This chain links TRBV4-1 with TRBJ2-3; D gene unclear. Germline CDR1 and CDR2: MGHRA and YSYEKL. V lost 2 bases, J lost 5 bases, and 11 bases lay in between. The CDR3 totals 14 residues.

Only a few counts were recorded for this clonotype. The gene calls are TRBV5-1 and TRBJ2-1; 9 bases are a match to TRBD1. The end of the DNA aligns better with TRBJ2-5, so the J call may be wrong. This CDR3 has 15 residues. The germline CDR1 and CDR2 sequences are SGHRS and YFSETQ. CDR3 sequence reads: CASSPGTGRQPVQYF. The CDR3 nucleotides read TGCGCCAGCAGCCCCGGGACAGGGAGACAACCGGTCCAGTACTTC.